This entry lists 22 T cell receptor beta chains sequenced from one sample in a study of cytomegalovirus exposure and HLA in healthy donors (dated by TCRdb to 2016 to 2017). Library preparation employed the immunoSEQ multiplex PCR assay. For the multiplex PCR, a mixture combining 60 forward primers for TCR Vbeta segments and 13 reverse primers for TCR Jbeta segments was used. TCRdb re-hosts the immuneACCESS table, in-frame sequences only. Its copies lack some clones; in the studies checked, an unresolved V gene accounts for under half of them, and the cause for the rest is not known. This sample lists about 130,000 clones; 70% to 85% were detected once. The ten largest clones take up about 7% of the sample. The sample comprised PBMCs. These receptors were collected from a man in his forties or fifties in good health and CMV-seropositive.

The V gene is TRBV7-8, the J gene TRBJ2-7, with D possibly matching TRBD2 (6 bases). The CDR3 spans 16 residues. Germline CDR1 and CDR2: SGHVS and FQNEAQ. Trimming stripped 1 base from V and 0 bases from J, with 13 bases between. The CDR3 DNA reads as TGTGCCAGCAGCTTAGGGGAGGCGGGCCTCTCCTACGAGCAGTACTTC. Amino acids: CASSLGEAGLSYEQYF.

The V gene is TRBV7-3, the J gene TRBJ1-1, with D perhaps TRBD1 (5 bases). Germline values: CDR1 SGHTA, CDR2 FQGTGA. V was cut by 7 bases and J by 5 bases, with 17 bases left in between. The CDR3 consists of 14 residues. This CDR3 is CASTYGGVRTEAFF. The CDR3 DNA sequence: TGTGCCAGCACTTACGGAGGGGTAAGGACTGAAGCTTTCTTT.

This rearrangement joins TRBV19 to TRBJ1-1; TRBD1 matches at 7 bases. Germline CDR1 and CDR2: LNHDA and SQIVND (reference sequence). The ends lost 3 bases at V and 6 bases at J; junction bases unmatched: 4. This CDR3 region has 13 residues. This chain's CDR3 is CASSIDRESEAFF. The CDR3 DNA sequence: TGTGCCAGTAGTATTGACAGGGAATCTGAAGCTTTCTTT.

The chain is built from TRBV5-6 and TRBJ1-1; D gene ambiguous. There are 15 residues in the CDR3. The germline CDR1 and CDR2 sequences are SGHDT and YYEEEE. Trimming removed 0 bases at V and 0 bases at J, with 9 bases between. The chain's CDR3 is CASSLEMALNTEAFF. The CDR3 nucleotides are TGTGCCAGCAGCTTGGAGATGGCATTGAACACTGAAGCTTTCTTT.

The V call is TRBV5-6, the J call TRBJ2-7; D perhaps matches TRBD2 (6 bases). Germline loops: CDR1 SGHDT, CDR2 YYEEEE. V dropped 0 bases and J dropped 2 bases, with 15 bases sitting between them. The CDR3 sequence is 16 residues long. The CDR3 here is CASSLEASARPYEQYF. The CDR3 coding sequence is TGTGCCAGCAGCTTGGAAGCTAGCGCCAGACCCTACGAGCAGTACTTC.

The chain recombines TRBV4-1 with TRBJ2-7; 7 positions agree with TRBD1. The CDR3 runs 13 residues. Germline V gives CDR1 MGHRA, CDR2 YSYEKL. The V gene end was trimmed by 4 bases and the J gene end by 2 bases; junction bases not matched to a gene: 2. CDR3 sequence: CASSRDSTYEQYF. DNA for the CDR3: TGCGCCAGCAGCCGGGACAGTACCTACGAGCAGTACTTC.

This clone has a handful of counts. The chain joins TRBV5-1 to TRBJ1-1; 7 positions agree with TRBD1. V trimming: 8 bases; J trimming: 4 bases; junction bases outside the gene matches: 8. There are 13 residues in the CDR3. Per germline, CDR1 SGHRS and CDR2 YFSETQ. This chain's CDR3 is CASQIQGGTEAFF. CDR3 DNA sequence: TGCGCCAGTCAGATTCAGGGGGGCACTGAAGCTTTCTTT.

With respect to this clone: Other DNA sequences from this sample encode an identical CDR3 as well. The V and J genes are TRBV5-1 and TRBJ1-1; D not certain. Trimming removed 5 bases from V and 0 bases from J, with 8 bases in between. CDR3 length: 13 amino acids. Germline V gene lookup returns CDR1 SGHRS and CDR2 YFSETQ. CDR3: CASRYDLNTEAFF. The CDR3, as DNA: TGCGCCAGCAGATATGACTTGAACACTGAAGCTTTCTTT.

The chain employs TRBV7-9 and TRBJ2-3; D may be TRBD2 (6 bases). V was pared by 5 bases and J by 0 bases, with 12 bases between. CDR3 length: 15 residues. Germline CDR1 is SEHNR and CDR2 is FQNEAQ (reference sequence). The CDR3 nucleotides read TGTGCCAGCAGCAGACCGGGGGTGAGCACAGATACGCAGTATTTT. Translation gives CASSRPGVSTDTQYF.

The chain is built from TRBV6-4 and TRBJ2-1, with D possibly being TRBD2 (7 bases). V was clipped by 5 bases and J by 4 bases, with 21 bases between them. The germline V gene has CDR1 MRHNA and CDR2 SNTAGT. This CDR3 is built from 17 residues. The CDR3 sequence: CASSLTRGGGNYNEQFF. CDR3 in DNA: TGTGCCAGCAGTCTGACTCGGGGAGGGGGTAATTACAATGAGCAGTTCTTC.

This chain uses TRBV19 with TRBJ2-5; 7 nucleotides line up with TRBD2. CDR3 length: 15 amino acids. CDR1 and CDR2 (germline): LNHDA, SQIVND (reference sequence). Trimming took 5 bases from V and 4 from J; bases not matched to a gene: 10. The CDR3 DNA reads TGTGCCAGTAGTGTGGCTTTTGGGGGGGGAGAGACCCAGTACTTC. Protein: CASSVAFGGGETQYF.

This chain uses TRBV5-6 with TRBJ1-1; 7 bases are shared with TRBD1. The CDR3 is 14 amino acids. J lost 5 bases, V lost 2 bases, and 6 bases had no gene match. Germline V gene lookup returns CDR1 SGHDT and CDR2 YYEEEE. CDR3: CASSLGTVTTEAFF. Here the CDR3 DNA reads TGTGCCAGCAGCTTAGGGACAGTGACTACTGAAGCTTTCTTT. The full variable domain, completed using reference TRBV5-6 and TRBJ1-1, is DAGVTQSPTHLIKTRGQQVTLRCSPKSGHDTVSWYQQALGQGPQFIFQYYEEEERQRGNFPDRFSGHQFPNYSSELNVNALLLGDSALYLCASSLGTVTTEAFFGQGTRLTVV.

The chain recombines TRBV7-8 with TRBJ2-7; tentative D call: TRBD2 (5 bases). The V end was cut by 5 bases, the J end by 0 bases, with 14 bases between. The CDR3 length is 15 residues. Germline CDR1 is SGHVS and CDR2 is FQNEAQ. CDR3 in DNA: TGTGCCAGCAGCCTATTTAGCGTGCCCTCCTACGAGCAGTACTTC. Translating gives CASSLFSVPSYEQYF.

The chain combines TRBV10-3 with TRBJ1-3; no reliable D call. Germline assignment: CDR1 ENHRY and CDR2 SYGVKD. The CDR3 spans 10 residues. Trimming took 10 bases from V and 4 from J, leaving 5 bases between them. The CDR3 reads CATSGNTIYF. CDR3 DNA sequence: TGTGCCACCTCCGGAAACACCATATATTTT.

The V and J genes are TRBV6-1 and TRBJ2-1, with 8 nucleotides matching TRBD1. After removal of 4 bases from V and 10 bases from J, the junction contained 15 bases not matched to a gene. Germline loops: CDR1 MNHNS, CDR2 SASEGT. There are 16 residues in the CDR3. CDR3 bases: TGTGCCAGCAGTGCTCCGGGACAGGCTTGGTTACAGGAGCAGTTCTTC. The encoded protein is CASSAPGQAWLQEQFF.

The gene calls are TRBV5-6 and TRBJ2-3, with 10 bases identical to TRBD2. This CDR3 region has 16 residues. CDR1 and CDR2 (germline): SGHDT, YYEEEE. With V trimmed by 4 bases and J by 0 bases, 5 bases remained unmatched. The CDR3 coding sequence is TGTGCCAGCAGCAGTCTGACTAGCGGGAGCACAGATACGCAGTATTTT. It translates to CASSSLTSGSTDTQYF. The full variable domain, completed using reference TRBV5-6 and TRBJ2-3, is DAGVTQSPTHLIKTRGQQVTLRCSPKSGHDTVSWYQQALGQGPQFIFQYYEEEERQRGNFPDRFSGHQFPNYSSELNVNALLLGDSALYLCASSSLTSGSTDTQYFGPGTRLTVL.

The rearrangement links TRBV27 to TRBJ1-5; 10 bases align to TRBD1. Germline lookup yields CDR1 MNHEY and CDR2 SMNVEV (reference sequence). V dropped 2 bases and J dropped 2; count of bases not matched to a gene: 0. This CDR3 has 15 amino acids. The CDR3, as DNA: TGTGCCAGCAGTTTAGGGACAGGGGGCAATCAGCCCCAGCATTTT. Its translation: CASSLGTGGNQPQHF.

The rearrangement joins TRBV4-2 to TRBJ1-6, with unresolved D. The length of the CDR3 is 16 residues. In germline, CDR1 is LGHNA, CDR2 YNFKEQ. Trimming cost V 0 bases and J 9 bases, with 15 bases left between them. The CDR3 sequence is CASSQESGGVGSPLHF. The CDR3 region has the DNA TGTGCCAGCAGCCAAGAATCAGGCGGGGTGGGTTCACCCCTCCACTTT.

V and J are TRBV5-4 and TRBJ2-4; 13 nucleotides match TRBD2. This CDR3 has 14 residues. V was clipped by 4 bases and J by 8 bases; unmatched bases: 3. CDR1 is SGHNT and CDR2 is YYREEE in the germline V gene (reference sequence). The CDR3 sequence is CASSPGLAGDIQYF. DNA for the CDR3: TGTGCCAGCAGCCCCGGACTAGCGGGAGACATTCAGTACTTC.

V is TRBV30 and J is TRBJ2-3, with D tentatively TRBD2 (6 bases). The germline CDR1 and CDR2 sequences are GTSNPN and SVGIG (reference sequence). The CDR3 consists of 13 residues. V dropped 7 bases and J dropped 0 bases, with 11 bases sitting between them. CDR3 sequence: CASIAASTDTQYF. DNA of the CDR3: TGTGCCTCAATAGCGGCTAGCACAGATACGCAGTATTTT.

The J gene is TRBJ2-7, the V gene TRBV28; 8 bases are shared with TRBD1. From germline, CDR1 is MDHEN and CDR2 SYDVKM. V trimming: 5 bases; J trimming: 7 bases; junction bases outside the gene matches: 13. The CDR3 covers 15 residues. The DNA for the CDR3 is TGTGCCAGCAGTGCGCCTGGACAGGGATCTGGGGAGCAGTACTTC. Translation: CASSAPGQGSGEQYF.

This chain links TRBV4-1 with TRBJ2-5, with 8 bases that match TRBD1. The J call is uncertain, as TRBJ2-7 better fits the DNA end. This CDR3 comprises 14 residues. CDR1 is MGHRA, CDR2 YSYEKL, per germline. The CDR3 spells CASRLRQGSYEQYF. The CDR3 DNA is TGCGCCAGCCGACTTCGACAGGGGTCCTACGAGCAGTACTTC.